Below, 20 T cell receptor beta chains from the same sample are listed, as sequenced in a study of blood T cell repertoires in COVID-19. Libraries were prepared by immunoSEQ multiplex PCR; TCRdb keeps only in-frame clonotypes and omits some of them. The sample holds a few hundred thousand clones; around 90% are singletons and the top ten take 0.65% to 1%. The sample was peripheral blood. The receptors stem from a man between 18 and 29 years old with COVID-19, enrolled during active disease.

The rearrangement joins TRBV18 to TRBJ1-1; 7 nucleotides align to TRBD1. This CDR3 is built from 14 residues. The junction had 3 bases not matched to a gene; V was cut back by 4 bases and J by 1 base. Germline lookup yields CDR1 KGHSH and CDR2 LQKENI. CDR3 DNA sequence: TGTGCCAGCTCACGGACAGGAGAGAACACTGAAGCTTTCTTT. Translation gives CASSRTGENTEAFF.

This rearrangement joins TRBV29-1 to TRBJ1-1; TRBD1 is a possible D gene (6 bases). CDR1 SQVTM and CDR2 ANQGSEA come from the germline V gene. V dropped 2 bases and J dropped 0 bases, with 10 bases sitting between them. The CDR3 covers 14 residues. The CDR3, as DNA: TGCAGCGTTGAACACAGGGTGATGAACACTGAAGCTTTCTTT. As protein: CSVEHRVMNTEAFF.

The chain is built from TRBV7-2 and TRBJ2-7; no definite D call. This CDR3 region has 14 residues. Trimming removed 1 base at V and 7 bases at J, with 14 bases between. Germline CDR1 reads SGHTA; CDR2 reads FQGNSA. The CDR3 loop is CASSLVGQPMEQYF. The DNA for the CDR3 is TGTGCCAGCAGCTTAGTTGGGCAGCCGATGGAGCAGTACTTC.

The chain links TRBV6-5 to TRBJ2-1, with 9 bases that match TRBD1. V lost 3 bases, J lost 5 bases, and 5 bases stayed unmatched. This CDR3 has 15 amino acids. Germline values: CDR1 MNHEY, CDR2 SVGAGI. Here the CDR3 reads CASSYPGQGDNEQFF. The CDR3 DNA reads as TGTGCCAGCAGTTATCCGGGACAGGGAGACAATGAGCAGTTCTTC.

The rearrangement uses TRBV6-2 or TRBV6-3 and TRBJ2-7; 11 bases fit TRBD2. With V trimmed by 5 bases and J by 2 bases, 5 bases remained unmatched. Germline V gene lookup returns CDR1 MNHEY and CDR2 SVGEGT. The CDR3 is 15 amino acids. CDR3 in amino acids: CASSGLAGGTYEQYF. The DNA for the CDR3 is TGTGCCAGCAGTGGGCTAGCGGGGGGAACCTACGAGCAGTACTTC.

The table lists this clone with a count of one. The chain employs TRBV19 and TRBJ2-2; D is unresolved. The CDR3 is made up of 13 amino acids. The V gene lost 8 bases and the J gene lost 2 bases, with 9 bases spanning the gap. Germline V gives CDR1 LNHDA, CDR2 SQIVND (reference sequence). The CDR3 DNA follows: TGTGCCAGTTCCGCAACTAACACCGGGGAGCTGTTTTTT. Encoded protein: CASSATNTGELFF.

The rearrangement uses TRBV19 and TRBJ2-1, with 14 bases identical to TRBD2. The CDR3 covers 16 residues. V gave up 7 bases and J gave up 9 bases; unmatched junction bases: 11. Germline V gene sequence: CDR1 LNHDA, CDR2 SQIVND (reference sequence). CDR3 region: CASTSWTSGRQGEQFF. The CDR3 DNA follows: TGTGCCAGTACTAGTTGGACTAGCGGGAGGCAGGGTGAGCAGTTCTTC.

The chain couples TRBV6-5 to TRBJ1-3, with D possibly TRBD1 on 5 matching bases. Trimming pared 6 bases from V and 0 bases from J, leaving 9 bases between. This CDR3 contains 14 residues. Per the germline V gene, CDR1 is MNHEY and CDR2 is SVGAGI. The CDR3 loop reads CASRDTGSGNTIYF. As DNA, the CDR3 is TGTGCCAGCAGGGACACAGGCTCTGGAAACACCATATATTTT.

The V and J genes are TRBV3-1 (or the pseudogene TRBV3-2) and TRBJ2-3; weak D call: TRBD2 (7 bases). V was shortened by 2 bases and J by 2 bases, with 14 bases between the two germline ends. Germline CDR1 is LGHDT and CDR2 is YNNKEL (reference sequence). This CDR3 spans 16 amino acids. CDR3 DNA: TGTGCCAGCAGCCAAATGGGGGGGGCCTACACAGATACGCAGTATTTT. This translates into CASSQMGGAYTDTQYF.

The chain is built from TRBV7-9 and TRBJ2-2; tentative D call: TRBD1 (7 bases). V was shortened by 5 bases and J by 7 bases, with 14 bases between the two germline ends. CDR1 SEHNR and CDR2 FQNEAQ come from the germline V gene (reference sequence). The CDR3 sequence is 14 residues long. CDR3: CASSPNRGGGELFF. In DNA, the CDR3 is TGTGCCAGCAGCCCCAACAGGGGAGGCGGGGAGCTGTTTTTT.

V usage is TRBV7-9 and J usage is TRBJ2-7; TRBD1 might be the D (6 bases). Between the trimmed V and J ends, which lost 5 bases and 5 bases, there was a span of 16 bases. The CDR3 length is 14 residues. CDR1 is SEHNR, CDR2 FQNEAQ, per germline (reference sequence). The CDR3 DNA reads as TGTGCCAGCAGCCCCAGGGGCAGCATCAACGAGCAGTACTTC. The encoded protein is CASSPRGSINEQYF.

The V call is TRBV2, the J call TRBJ1-2, with D tentatively TRBD1 (6 bases). The CDR3 consists of 14 residues. Germline CDR1 SNHLY, CDR2 FYNNEI. V lost 6 bases and J 0 bases, leaving 11 bases between the germline ends. Here the CDR3 reads CASRRTVANYGYTF. As DNA, the CDR3 is TGTGCCAGCAGAAGGACAGTCGCTAACTATGGCTACACCTTC.

The V and J genes are TRBV30 and TRBJ2-5; D gene ambiguous. The germline V gene has CDR1 GTSNPN and CDR2 SVGIG (reference sequence). The germline V and J ends were trimmed by 2 bases and 4 bases, with 5 bases remaining between them. The CDR3 runs 11 residues. In DNA form, the CDR3 reads TGTGCCTGGAGTATGAGAGAGACCCAGTACTTC. Protein sequence: CAWSMRETQYF.

J is TRBJ2-1 and V is TRBV19; 9 positions agree with TRBD1. Germline CDR1 LNHDA, CDR2 SQIVND (reference sequence). The CDR3 covers 16 residues. V was clipped by 2 bases and J by 7 bases; unmatched bases: 9. CDR3 amino acids: CASSIRAGDRANEQFF. CDR3 bases: TGTGCCAGTAGTATAAGGGCAGGGGACAGGGCGAATGAGCAGTTCTTC. The whole variable domain, filled in from reference TRBV19 and TRBJ2-1, reads DGGITQSPKYLFRKEGQNVTLSCEQNLNHDAMYWYRQDPGQGLRLIYYSQIVNDFQKGDIAEGYSVSREKKESFPLTVTSAQKNPTAFYLCASSIRAGDRANEQFFGPGTRLTVL.

The chain recombines TRBV6-1 with TRBJ2-1; D is possibly TRBD2 (5 bases). V was cut by 2 bases and J by 0 bases, with 8 bases left in between. CDR1 and CDR2 (germline): MNHNS, SASEGT. This CDR3 has 15 residues. This CDR3 is CASSERAGSYNEQFF. CDR3 in DNA: TGTGCCAGCAGTGAAAGGGCGGGCTCCTACAATGAGCAGTTCTTC.

The CDR3 is CASSSSRLARTQYF. The CDR3 DNA follows: TGTGCCAGCAGCTCCTCGAGACTAGCCCGCACGCAGTATTTT. The chain couples TRBV7-9 to TRBJ2-3, with 7 nucleotides matching TRBD2. Germline values: CDR1 SEHNR, CDR2 FQNEAQ (reference sequence). The CDR3 spans 14 residues. Trimming at V came to 4 bases and at J to 9 bases, leaving 10 bases not matched to a gene.

The chain carries TRBV6-5 and TRBJ2-5, with 7 bases fitting TRBD2. The germline V gene encodes CDR1 MNHEY and CDR2 SVGAGI. The length of the CDR3 is 13 residues. V lost 7 bases and J lost 3; bases outside the gene matches: 5. The CDR3 is CASMAGREETQYF. In DNA form, the CDR3 reads TGTGCCAGCATGGCTGGGAGGGAAGAGACCCAGTACTTC.

V usage is TRBV3-1 (or the pseudogene TRBV3-2) and J usage is TRBJ2-5, with D possibly TRBD2 on 5 matching bases. The germline V and J ends were trimmed by 0 bases and 3 bases, with 17 bases remaining between them. The CDR3 extends over 17 amino acids. The germline V gene has CDR1 LGHDT and CDR2 YNNKEL (reference sequence). CDR3: CASSQEILGGSKETQYF. The CDR3 DNA reads TGTGCCAGCAGCCAAGAGATCTTAGGAGGCTCCAAAGAGACCCAGTACTTC.

The CDR3 reads CASSPGDRVVNQPQHF. The DNA of the CDR3 is TGTGCCAGCAGCCCGGGGGACAGGGTTGTCAATCAGCCCCAGCATTTT. The rearrangement joins TRBV5-8 to TRBJ1-5; TRBD1 matches at 9 bases. Germline lookup yields CDR1 SGHTS and CDR2 YDEGEE. The trim removed 4 bases at V and 3 bases at J, leaving 8 bases unmatched. This CDR3 comprises 16 residues.

V is TRBV24-1 and J is TRBJ1-1; D is uncertain. Deletions cut 12 bases from V and 4 bases from J, with 8 bases between. CDR1 and CDR2 (germline): KGHDR, SFDVKD. The CDR3 is made up of 10 amino acids. DNA for the CDR3: TGTGCCGGGAGAGGCACTGAAGCTTTCTTT. Translation gives CAGRGTEAFF.